Listed here are 25 T cell receptor beta chains from one sample, sequenced in a study of CD8 T cells in ankylosing spondylitis. TCRdb reprocessed the 5' RACE reads with MiXCR, giving one entry per CDR3 protein. Counted here are 200,000 to 300,000 distinct CDR3 sequences, roughly a tenth occurring once; the ten biggest clones make up 2.6%. Input material: blood, either unsorted or a sorted T cell fraction (not recorded which). These receptor sequences come from a male donor with ankylosing spondylitis or in good health (not recorded which).

In its sample, this clonotype was seen many times. The rearrangement joins TRBV6-5 to TRBJ2-4, with 7 bases fitting TRBD1. Germline CDR1 is MNHEY and CDR2 is SVGAGI. The CDR3 extends over 16 amino acids. After removal of 4 bases from V and 6 bases from J, the junction contained 12 bases not matched to a gene. CDR3 protein: CASSSGTAARGNIQYF. CDR3 coding DNA: TGTGCCAGCAGTTCCGGGACAGCCGCAAGAGGAAACATTCAGTACTTC.

The sample holds a few counts of this clonotype. V usage is TRBV7-2 and J usage is TRBJ1-1, with no clear D. The CDR3 is made up of 16 amino acids. CDR1 and CDR2 (germline): SGHTA, FQGNSA. V dropped 5 bases and J dropped 9 bases, with 25 bases sitting between them. The CDR3 DNA reads as TGTGCCAGCAGCCCAGACTTCGTATTGGGGATCCCGAAAGCTTTCTTT. Translated, it gives CASSPDFVLGIPKAFF.

As concerns this clonotype: A much larger clone differs by one base, so this may be a read error. The gene calls are TRBV20-1 and TRBJ1-1; D not resolved. This CDR3 contains 13 residues. The germline V and J ends were trimmed by 0 bases and 0 bases, with 5 bases remaining between them. Germline-derived CDR1 and CDR2 are DFQATT and SNEGSKA (reference sequence). The CDR3 region has the DNA TGCAGTGCTAGAGACCACGTGAACACTGAAGCTTTCTTT. It is translated as CSARDHVNTEAFF.

The chain has TRBV7-9 and TRBJ1-6; TRBD1 matches 8 bases. J lost 4 bases, V lost 4 bases, and 6 bases had no gene match. From germline, CDR1 is SEHNR and CDR2 FQNEAQ (reference sequence). This CDR3 is 16 amino acids long. CDR3 sequence reads: CASSSGQAVYNSPLHF. Written as DNA, the CDR3 is TGTGCCAGCAGCTCGGGACAGGCGGTTTATAATTCACCCCTCCACTTT. Full variable domain (missing parts from reference TRBV7-9 and TRBJ1-6): DTGVSQNPRHKITKRGQNVTFRCDPISEHNRLYWYRQTLGQGPEFLTYFQNEAQLEKSRLLSDRFSAERPKGSFSTLEIQRTEQGDSAMYLCASSSGQAVYNSPLHFGNGTRLTVT.

In its sample, this clonotype was seen many times. V is TRBV2 and J is TRBJ1-2, with 9 bases that match TRBD1. V gave up 7 bases and J gave up 6 bases; unmatched junction bases: 6. Germline CDR1 is SNHLY and CDR2 is FYNNEI. There are 13 residues in the CDR3. CDR3 coding DNA: TGTGCCAGCAATCTACAGGGGGCAGATGGCTACACCTTC. Encoded protein: CASNLQGADGYTF. Full variable domain (missing parts from reference TRBV2 and TRBJ1-2): EPEVTQTPSHQVTQMGQEVILRCVPISNHLYFYWYRQILGQKVEFLVSFYNNEISEKSEIFDDQFSVERPDGSNFTLKIRSTKLEDSAMYFCASNLQGADGYTFGSGTRLTVV.

This chain uses TRBV6-5 with TRBJ1-4; D is perhaps TRBD1 (5 bases). The germline CDR1 and CDR2 sequences are MNHEY and SVGAGI. The V and J ends lost 4 bases and 3 bases respectively, with 15 bases between them. This CDR3 is built from 16 residues. Written as DNA, the CDR3 is TGTGCCAGCAGTTCCAACCCTCGGGGCGCTAATGAAAAACTGTTTTTT. Translation: CASSSNPRGANEKLFF.

This clonotype was detected many times. The chain links TRBV7-9 to TRBJ2-2, with a weak D call TRBD1 (5 bases). Germline V gives CDR1 SEHNR, CDR2 FQNEAQ (reference sequence). There are 14 residues in the CDR3. Trimming cost V 4 bases and J 6 bases, with 12 bases left between them. The CDR3 DNA is TGTGCCAGCAGCTCTTCCCCAGGGCCCGGGGAGCTGTTTTTT. Translating gives CASSSSPGPGELFF.

This chain uses TRBV4-2 with TRBJ2-6; 9 positions agree with TRBD1. The CDR3 is made up of 16 amino acids. Germline V lookup: CDR1 LGHNA, CDR2 YNFKEQ. The J segment lost 2 bases and the V segment lost 4 bases, leaving 3 bases of the junction unmatched. The CDR3 loop is CASSRGTGTGANVLTF. The CDR3 bases are TGTGCCAGCAGCCGAGGGACAGGGACTGGGGCCAACGTCCTGACTTTC.

This clonotype was seen more than once but under ten times. V and J are TRBV7-2 and TRBJ1-2; 8 bases map to TRBD1. J was trimmed by 0 bases and V by 2 bases; bases with no gene match: 8. The CDR3 loop spans 17 amino acids. In germline, CDR1 is SGHTA, CDR2 FQGNSA. The CDR3 reads CASSLSSGGISNYGYTF. The CDR3 DNA follows: TGTGCCAGCAGCTTATCTTCAGGGGGCATTTCTAACTATGGCTACACCTTC.

The chain couples TRBV11-3 to TRBJ2-1; 9 bases line up with TRBD2. The junction had 13 bases not matched to a gene; V was cut back by 5 bases and J by 8 bases. Germline V gene lookup returns CDR1 SGHNT and CDR2 YENEEA. The CDR3 has 16 residues. The CDR3 here is CASSTQRGTSIHEQFF. CDR3 nucleotide sequence: TGTGCCAGCAGCACCCAACGGGGGACTAGCATCCATGAGCAGTTCTTC.

This clonotype showed up just a few times. The V and J genes are TRBV20-1 and TRBJ2-3; 7 bases fit TRBD1. Trimming cost V 3 bases and J 1 base; bases outside gene matches: 10. Germline V gene sequence: CDR1 DFQATT, CDR2 SNEGSKA (reference sequence). The CDR3 loop spans 16 amino acids. CDR3 amino acids: CSASFPGTGGTDTQYF. CDR3 DNA: TGCAGTGCTAGTTTCCCGGGAACAGGGGGCACAGATACGCAGTATTTT.

This clonotype was observed at least ten times. The V gene is TRBV20-1, the J gene TRBJ1-2, with TRBD1 as a possible D gene (5 bases). This CDR3 spans 12 amino acids. V was clipped by 4 bases and J by 8 bases, with 14 bases between them. Per the germline V gene, CDR1 is DFQATT and CDR2 is SNEGSKA (reference sequence). CDR3 sequence reads: CSAMFRRDGYTF. The CDR3 nucleotides are TGCAGTGCTATGTTTCGACGGGACGGCTACACCTTC.

This clonotype was picked up many times. The V call is TRBV21-1, the J call TRBJ1-2. TRBV21-1 corresponds to a pseudogene. This CDR3 is 16 amino acids long. The CDR3 sequence is CASSKERAPSLYGYTF. The CDR3 coding sequence is TGTGCCAGCAGCAAAGAGAGGGCTCCGAGCCTGTATGGCTACACCTTC.

This clonotype was seen at least ten times. This chain links TRBV12-3 or TRBV12-4 with TRBJ2-7, with D unresolved. This CDR3 is 13 amino acids long. Between the trimmed V and J ends, which lost 6 bases and 3 bases, there was a span of 12 bases. The CDR3 DNA is TGTGCCAGCAGGTTCAGCCGAGGCTACGAGCAGTACTTC. It specifies CASRFSRGYEQYF.

Comments on this clonotype: Mismatch with germline at one junction end may stem from a read error. The rearrangement uses TRBV4-1 and TRBJ2-7; D uncertain. This CDR3 is 15 amino acids long. From germline, CDR1 is MGHRA and CDR2 YSYEKL. The CDR3 bases are TGCGTCAGCAGCCAGGTGACACTTTTGCAGGACGAGCAGTACTTC. It specifies CVSSQVTLLQDEQYF.

CDR3 in amino acids: CAWRIYGELFF. In DNA, the CDR3 is TGTGCCTGGAGGATTTACGGGGAGCTGTTTTTT. V and J are TRBV30 and TRBJ2-2; D is uncertain. This CDR3 comprises 11 residues. Germline CDR1 GTSNPN, CDR2 SVGIG (reference sequence). Trimming cost V 3 bases and J 7 bases, with 6 bases left between them.

This clonotype was observed at least ten times. The chain uses TRBV6-4 and TRBJ2-5; TRBD2 matches 12 bases. The ends lost 9 bases at V and 4 bases at J; junction bases unmatched: 9. The CDR3 spans 15 residues. The germline V gene encodes CDR1 MRHNA and CDR2 SNTAGT. The chain's CDR3 is CASPSSTSGRETQYF. The CDR3, as DNA: TGTGCCAGTCCTAGCTCGACTAGCGGGAGAGAGACCCAGTACTTC.

This clonotype occurred many times. The chain joins TRBV5-1 to TRBJ2-7; TRBD1 aligns across 7 bases. J was trimmed by 0 bases and V by 4 bases; bases with no gene match: 7. CDR1 is SGHRS, CDR2 YFSETQ, per germline. The CDR3 is 15 amino acids. The CDR3 is CASSTGTDFSYEQYF. CDR3 sequence (DNA): TGCGCCAGCAGCACGGGGACAGATTTCTCCTACGAGCAGTACTTC.

This clonotype was seen repeatedly, ten times or more. The chain recombines TRBV7-2 with TRBJ1-1; D remains unclear. The germline V gene has CDR1 SGHTA and CDR2 FQGNSA. This CDR3 spans 13 amino acids. V lost 1 base and J 3 bases, leaving 6 bases between the germline ends. In nucleotides, the CDR3 is TGTGCCAGCAGCTTAGACGTCTACACTGAAGCTTTCTTT. Protein: CASSLDVYTEAFF.

This clonotype was counted between two and nine times. This chain uses TRBV30 with TRBJ1-6, with 7 bases matching TRBD1. The germline gives CDR1 GTSNPN, CDR2 SVGIG (reference sequence). This CDR3 region has 14 residues. The trim removed 6 bases at V and 5 bases at J, leaving 7 bases unmatched. CDR3 nucleotides: TGTGCCTGCAACTACGGGACAGATAATTCACCCCTCCACTTT. Its protein product is CACNYGTDNSPLHF. The full variable domain, with the rest looked up from reference TRBV30 and TRBJ1-6, is SQTIHQWPATLVQPVGSPLSLECTVEGTSNPNLYWYRQAAGRGLQLLFYSVGIGQISSEVPQNLSASRPQDRQFILSSKKLLLSDSGFYLCACNYGTDNSPLHFGNGTRLTVT.

This clonotype was recorded at least ten times. As DNA, the CDR3 is TGTGCCAGCAGTTTATCTACGGGAGGGTTGGGCTCCTACGAGCAGTACTTC. Translating gives CASSLSTGGLGSYEQYF. The V and J genes are TRBV27 and TRBJ2-7; 8 bases agree with TRBD2. The CDR3 is made up of 17 amino acids. CDR1 is MNHEY, CDR2 SMNVEV, per germline (reference sequence). The trim removed 0 bases at V and 0 bases at J, leaving 7 bases unmatched.

This clonotype was seen many times. V gene TRBV12-3 or TRBV12-4 combines with J gene TRBJ1-3; D is possibly TRBD1 (5 bases). This CDR3 is built from 13 residues. Trimming left V 5 bases short and J 3 bases short, with 8 bases between. Here the CDR3 DNA reads TGTGCCAGCAGTCGGACACTTGGAAACACCATATATTTT. This sequence encodes CASSRTLGNTIYF.

The chain recombines TRBV7-2 with TRBJ2-1; D possibly corresponds to TRBD1 (6 bases). The CDR3 loop spans 15 amino acids. V lost 5 bases and J lost 8, with 19 bases in between. Germline V gene sequence: CDR1 SGHTA, CDR2 FQGNSA. As DNA, the CDR3 is TGTGCCAGCAGCCAGGGGACAACCCTTGGACATGAGCAGTTCTTC. Translated: CASSQGTTLGHEQFF.

This clonotype was counted between two and nine times. V usage is TRBV12-3 or TRBV12-4 and J usage is TRBJ1-6; weak D call: TRBD1 (5 bases). Trimming left V 5 bases short and J 2 bases short, with 13 bases between. The CDR3 covers 16 residues. The CDR3 nucleotides are TGTGCCAGCAGTCCGGGACGGAGCGCCTATAATTCACCCCTCCACTTT. This gives the protein CASSPGRSAYNSPLHF.

This clonotype was picked up many times. The genes are TRBV5-1 and TRBJ2-3; weak D call: TRBD2 (5 bases). Germline loops: CDR1 SGHRS, CDR2 YFSETQ. The CDR3 consists of 14 residues. Trimming removed 4 bases from V and 3 bases from J, with 12 bases in between. The CDR3 bases are TGCGCCAGCAGCCAGAGGGTAGCAACAGATACGCAGTATTTT. Protein product: CASSQRVATDTQYF.